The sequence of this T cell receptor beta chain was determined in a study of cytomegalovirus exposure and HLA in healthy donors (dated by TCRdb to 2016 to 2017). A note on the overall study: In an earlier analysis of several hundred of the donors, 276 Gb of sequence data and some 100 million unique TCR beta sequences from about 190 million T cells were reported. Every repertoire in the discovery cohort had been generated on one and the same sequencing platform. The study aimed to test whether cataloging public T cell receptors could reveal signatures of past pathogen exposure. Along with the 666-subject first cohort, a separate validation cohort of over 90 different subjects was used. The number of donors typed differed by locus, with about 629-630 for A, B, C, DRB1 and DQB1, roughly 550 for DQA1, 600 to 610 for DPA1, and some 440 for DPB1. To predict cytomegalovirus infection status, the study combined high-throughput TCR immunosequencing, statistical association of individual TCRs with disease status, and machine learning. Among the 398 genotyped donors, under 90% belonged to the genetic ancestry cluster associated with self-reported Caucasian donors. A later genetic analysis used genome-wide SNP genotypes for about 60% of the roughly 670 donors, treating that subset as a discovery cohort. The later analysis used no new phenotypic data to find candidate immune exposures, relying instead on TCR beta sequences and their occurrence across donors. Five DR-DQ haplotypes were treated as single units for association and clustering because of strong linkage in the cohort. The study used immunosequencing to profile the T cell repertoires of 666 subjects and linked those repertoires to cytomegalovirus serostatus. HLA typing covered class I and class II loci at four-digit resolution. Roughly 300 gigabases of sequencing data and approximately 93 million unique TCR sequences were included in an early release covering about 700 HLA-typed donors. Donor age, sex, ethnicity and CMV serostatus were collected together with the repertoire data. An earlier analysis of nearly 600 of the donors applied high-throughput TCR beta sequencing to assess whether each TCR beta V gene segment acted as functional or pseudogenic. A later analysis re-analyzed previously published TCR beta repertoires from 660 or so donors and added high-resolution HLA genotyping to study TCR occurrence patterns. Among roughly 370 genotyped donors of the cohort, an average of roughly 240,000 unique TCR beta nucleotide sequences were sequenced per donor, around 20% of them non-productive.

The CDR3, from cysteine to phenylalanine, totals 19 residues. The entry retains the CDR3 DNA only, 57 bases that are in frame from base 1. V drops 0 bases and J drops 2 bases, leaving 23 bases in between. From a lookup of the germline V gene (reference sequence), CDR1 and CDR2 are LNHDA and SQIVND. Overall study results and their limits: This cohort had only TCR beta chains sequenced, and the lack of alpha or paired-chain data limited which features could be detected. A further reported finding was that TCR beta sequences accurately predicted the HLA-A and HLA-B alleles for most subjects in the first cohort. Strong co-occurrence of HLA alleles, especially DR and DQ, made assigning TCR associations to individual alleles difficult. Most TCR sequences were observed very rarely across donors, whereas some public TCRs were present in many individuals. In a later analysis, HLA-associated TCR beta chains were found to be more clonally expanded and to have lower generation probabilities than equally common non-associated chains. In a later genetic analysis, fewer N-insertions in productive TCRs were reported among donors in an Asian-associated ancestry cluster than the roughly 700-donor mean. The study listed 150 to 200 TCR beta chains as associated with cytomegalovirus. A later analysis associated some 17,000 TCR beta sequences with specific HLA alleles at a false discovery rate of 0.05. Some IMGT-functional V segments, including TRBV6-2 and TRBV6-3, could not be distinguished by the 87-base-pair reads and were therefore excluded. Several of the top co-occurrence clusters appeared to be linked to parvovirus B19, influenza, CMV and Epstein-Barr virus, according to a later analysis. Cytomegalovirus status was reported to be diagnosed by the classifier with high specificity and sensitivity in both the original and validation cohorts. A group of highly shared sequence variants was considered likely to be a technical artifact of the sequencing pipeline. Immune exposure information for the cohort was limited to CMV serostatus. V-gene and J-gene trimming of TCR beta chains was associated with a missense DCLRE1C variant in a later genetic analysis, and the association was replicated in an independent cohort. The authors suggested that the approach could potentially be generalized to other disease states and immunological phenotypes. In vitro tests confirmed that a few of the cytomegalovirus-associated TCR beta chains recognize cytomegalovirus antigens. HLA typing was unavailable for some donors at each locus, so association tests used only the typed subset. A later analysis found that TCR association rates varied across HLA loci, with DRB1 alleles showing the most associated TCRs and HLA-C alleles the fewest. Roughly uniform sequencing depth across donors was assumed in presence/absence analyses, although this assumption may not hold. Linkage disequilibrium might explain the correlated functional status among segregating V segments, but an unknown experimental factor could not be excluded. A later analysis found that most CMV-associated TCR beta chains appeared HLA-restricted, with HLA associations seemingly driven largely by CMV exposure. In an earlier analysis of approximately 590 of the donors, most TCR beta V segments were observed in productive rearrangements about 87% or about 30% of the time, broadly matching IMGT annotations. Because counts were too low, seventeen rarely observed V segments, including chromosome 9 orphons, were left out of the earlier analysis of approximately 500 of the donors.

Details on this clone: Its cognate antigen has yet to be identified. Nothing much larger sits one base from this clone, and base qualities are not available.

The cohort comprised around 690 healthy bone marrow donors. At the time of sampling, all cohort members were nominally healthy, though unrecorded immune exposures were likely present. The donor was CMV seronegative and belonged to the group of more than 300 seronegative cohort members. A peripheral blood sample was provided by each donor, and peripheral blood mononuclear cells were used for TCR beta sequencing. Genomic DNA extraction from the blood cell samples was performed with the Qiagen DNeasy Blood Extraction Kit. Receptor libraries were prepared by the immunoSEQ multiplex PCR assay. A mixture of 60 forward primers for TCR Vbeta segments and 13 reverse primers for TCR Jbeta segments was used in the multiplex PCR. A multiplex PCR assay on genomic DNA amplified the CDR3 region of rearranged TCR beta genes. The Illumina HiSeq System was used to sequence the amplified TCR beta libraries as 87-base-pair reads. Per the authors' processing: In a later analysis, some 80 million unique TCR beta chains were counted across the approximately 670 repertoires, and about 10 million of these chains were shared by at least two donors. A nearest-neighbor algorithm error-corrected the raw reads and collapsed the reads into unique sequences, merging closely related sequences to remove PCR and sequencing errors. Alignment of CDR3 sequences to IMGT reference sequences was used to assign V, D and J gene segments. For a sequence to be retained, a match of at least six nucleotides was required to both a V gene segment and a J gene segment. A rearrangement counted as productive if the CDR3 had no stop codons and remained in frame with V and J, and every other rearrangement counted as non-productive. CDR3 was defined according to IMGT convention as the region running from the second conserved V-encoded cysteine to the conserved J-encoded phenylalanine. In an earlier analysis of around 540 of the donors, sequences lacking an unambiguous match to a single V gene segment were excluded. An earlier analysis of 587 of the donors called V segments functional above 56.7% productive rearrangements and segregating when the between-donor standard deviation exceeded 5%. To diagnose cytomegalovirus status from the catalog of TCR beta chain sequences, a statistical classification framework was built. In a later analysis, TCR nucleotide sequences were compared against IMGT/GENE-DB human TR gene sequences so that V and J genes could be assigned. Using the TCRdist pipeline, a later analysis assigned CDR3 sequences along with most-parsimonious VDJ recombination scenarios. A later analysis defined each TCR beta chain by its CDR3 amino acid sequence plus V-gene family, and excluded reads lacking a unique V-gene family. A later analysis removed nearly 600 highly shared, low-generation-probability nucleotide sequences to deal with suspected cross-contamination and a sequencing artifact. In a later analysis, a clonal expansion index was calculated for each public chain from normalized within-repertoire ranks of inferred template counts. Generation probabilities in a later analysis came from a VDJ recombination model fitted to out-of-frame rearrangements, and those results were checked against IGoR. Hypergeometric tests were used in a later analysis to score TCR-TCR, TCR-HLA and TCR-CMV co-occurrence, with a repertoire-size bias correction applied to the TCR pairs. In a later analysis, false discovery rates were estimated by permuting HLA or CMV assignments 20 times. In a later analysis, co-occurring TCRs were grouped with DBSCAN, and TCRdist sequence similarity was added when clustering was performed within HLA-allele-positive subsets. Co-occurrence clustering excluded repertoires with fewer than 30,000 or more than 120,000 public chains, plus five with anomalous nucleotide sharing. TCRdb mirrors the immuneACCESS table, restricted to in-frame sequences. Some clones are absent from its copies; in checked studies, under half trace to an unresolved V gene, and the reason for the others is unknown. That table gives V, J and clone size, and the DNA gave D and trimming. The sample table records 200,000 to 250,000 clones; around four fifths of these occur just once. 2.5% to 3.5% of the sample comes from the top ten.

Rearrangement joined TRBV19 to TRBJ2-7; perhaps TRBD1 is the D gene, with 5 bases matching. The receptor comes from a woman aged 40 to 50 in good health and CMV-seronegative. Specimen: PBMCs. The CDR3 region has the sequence CASSIERLGQGPEAYEQYF. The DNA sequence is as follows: TGTGCCAGTAGTATAGAAAGGCTCGGACAAGGCCCTGAAGCCTACGAGCAGTACTTC.